Presented here are 22 T cell receptor beta chains from one specimen sequenced in a study of OX40 agonist ivuxolimab in advanced cancers. Profiled with immunoSEQ multiplex PCR; TCRdb holds only in-frame clones, not every one. Of more than 70,000 clones in the sample, 65% to 90% are singletons; the top ten hold 0.5% to 0.6%. Sequenced here: CD4+ or CD8+ T cells sorted from blood, sampled in a trial of the OX40 agonist ivuxolimab. The receptor set was obtained from an adult with an advanced solid tumor such as melanoma, head and neck, liver or kidney cancer.

This chain links TRBV30 with TRBJ2-7, with D unresolved. Germline V CDR1 and CDR2: GTSNPN, SVGIG (reference sequence). V shed 2 bases and J shed 7 bases, with 18 bases lying between them. This CDR3 spans 14 amino acids. The CDR3 DNA reads TGTGCCTGGAGTCCCCGGCCCCCCGAGAGGGAGCAGTACTTC. Residues: CAWSPRPPEREQYF.

This clone appeared a few times. The chain has TRBV29-1 and TRBJ2-2; 13 positions match TRBD2. V gave up 6 bases and J gave up 4 bases; unmatched junction bases: 8. This CDR3 is built from 16 residues. CDR1 SQVTM and CDR2 ANQGSEA come from the germline V gene. CDR3 in DNA: TGCAGCGTGAAGGGGGGACTAGCGGGGAGCACCGGGGAGCTGTTTTTT. It codes for CSVKGGLAGSTGELFF.

The chain links TRBV5-5 to TRBJ1-1, with TRBD1 as a possible D gene (6 bases). Germline-derived CDR1 and CDR2 are SGHKS and YYEKEE (reference sequence). The V and J ends lost 4 bases and 4 bases respectively, with 17 bases between them. The CDR3 covers 15 residues. CDR3: CASSRGGPGGTEAFF. CDR3 DNA sequence: TGTGCCAGCAGCCGAGGGGGACCTGGGGGCACTGAAGCTTTCTTT. Full variable domain (outside the CDR3, taken from reference TRBV5-5 and TRBJ1-1): DAGVTQSPTHLIKTRGQQVTLRCSPISGHKSVSWYQQVLGQGPQFIFQYYEKEERGRGNFPDRFSARQFPNYSSELNVNALLLGDSALYLCASSRGGPGGTEAFFGQGTRLTVV.

This clone has a handful of counts. The rearrangement links TRBV6-5 to TRBJ1-6, with TRBD1 matching 7 bases. Germline loops: CDR1 MNHEY, CDR2 SVGAGI. Germline trimming cut 0 bases from V and 7 bases from J; bases unmatched to any gene: 6. CDR3 size: 16 residues. The CDR3, as DNA: TGTGCCAGCAGTTACTCGAGGGGGCCGCTGAATTCACCCCTCCACTTT. As protein: CASSYSRGPLNSPLHF.

The chain is built from TRBV19 and TRBJ2-5, with D unclear. Trimming stripped 9 bases from V and 5 bases from J, with 16 bases between. The V gene's germline CDR1 is LNHDA and CDR2 SQIVND (reference sequence). The CDR3 totals 13 residues. The CDR3 DNA is TGTGCCAGCTCCCCACTGACGGCCGAGACCCAGTACTTC. Protein product: CASSPLTAETQYF.

This clone occurred a few times. V usage is TRBV27 and J usage is TRBJ1-2, with 10 bases matching TRBD1. The CDR3 loop spans 15 amino acids. V shed 5 bases, J shed 5 bases, and the junction held 8 bases outside the gene matches. Germline values: CDR1 MNHEY, CDR2 SMNVEV (reference sequence). CDR3 bases: TGTGCCAGCAGTCCGACAGGGGGCAAGGGATATGGCTACACCTTC. It is translated as CASSPTGGKGYGYTF.

The chain recombines TRBV5-5 with TRBJ2-3; D might be TRBD2 (6 bases). The germline V and J ends were trimmed by 8 bases and 7 bases, with 29 bases remaining between them. The germline V gene encodes CDR1 SGHKS and CDR2 YYEKEE (reference sequence). This CDR3 has 17 residues. The DNA of the CDR3 is TGTGCCAGTACAGATATGCGGGGTACCCACAATGTTAATACGCAGTATTTT. Protein product: CASTDMRGTHNVNTQYF.

The chain uses TRBV6-1 and TRBJ1-2; 7 bases agree with TRBD1. Germline V gives CDR1 MNHNS, CDR2 SASEGT. The junction had 3 bases not matched to a gene; V was cut back by 4 bases and J by 1 base. The CDR3 extends over 14 amino acids. The CDR3 is CASSGAGGNYGYTF. In nucleotides, the CDR3 is TGTGCCAGCAGTGGGGCAGGGGGTAACTATGGCTACACCTTC.

The CDR3, as DNA: TGTGCCAGCAGTAAGGGGACAGACTTTAATGAAAAACTGTTTTTT. Translated, it gives CASSKGTDFNEKLFF. The chain couples TRBV5-6 to TRBJ1-4, with 7 bases matching TRBD1. Trimming cost V 5 bases and J 4 bases; bases outside gene matches: 8. CDR1 is SGHDT, CDR2 YYEEEE, per germline. The CDR3 loop spans 15 amino acids.

In the case of this clone: The junction departs from the called germline gene at one end, perhaps through a read error. This chain joins TRBV28 and TRBJ2-7, with 7 bases fitting TRBD1. The germline V gene has CDR1 MDHEN and CDR2 SYDVKM. The CDR3 has 12 amino acids. This CDR3 is CASSLPGGRNNF. CDR3 coding DNA: TGTGCCAGCAGTCTCCCAGGGGGACGGAACAATTTC.

V usage is TRBV2 and J usage is TRBJ2-1; the D gene could be TRBD1 or TRBD2 (5 bases each). Trimming took off 2 bases at V and 4 bases at J, with 9 bases between the two ends. Germline loops: CDR1 SNHLY, CDR2 FYNNEI. CDR3 length: 14 amino acids. The CDR3 protein is CASSEMGVYNEQFF. The CDR3 DNA reads TGTGCCAGCAGTGAAATGGGGGTGTACAATGAGCAGTTCTTC.

In DNA form, the CDR3 reads TGTGCCAGCAGTAGGACTAGCTCCACGTCAGATACGCAGTATTTT. Amino acids: CASSRTSSTSDTQYF. This sequence joins TRBV7-9 and TRBJ2-3, with 8 bases matching TRBD2. In germline, CDR1 is SEHNR, CDR2 FQNEAQ (reference sequence). This CDR3 is 15 amino acids long. V was pared by 6 bases and J by 4 bases, with 9 bases of the junction left unmatched.

This chain connects TRBV6-5 to TRBJ2-5; TRBD2 is a possible D gene (6 bases). V lost 7 bases and J 4 bases, leaving 19 bases between the germline ends. CDR1 and CDR2 from the germline V gene are MNHEY and SVGAGI. This CDR3 has 15 amino acids. The CDR3 nucleotides are TGTGCCAGCATGGGACTTCCTGGCACTACAGAGACCCAGTACTTC. This gives the protein CASMGLPGTTETQYF.

This rearrangement joins TRBV28 to TRBJ2-7; D possibly corresponds to TRBD2 (5 bases). From germline, CDR1 is MDHEN and CDR2 SYDVKM. The ends were cut back, 5 bases at V and 9 bases at J, with 14 bases in the middle. The CDR3 has 12 amino acids. Here the CDR3 DNA reads TGTGCCAGCAGTGGAGGTCTGTTCTCGCAGTACTTC. Its protein product is CASSGGLFSQYF.

The chain has TRBV6-5 and TRBJ2-1; D might be TRBD2 (5 bases). This CDR3 has 15 residues. Germline-derived CDR1 and CDR2 are MNHEY and SVGAGI. Trimming shortened V by 6 bases and J by 4 bases, and 16 bases separated the two germline ends. Written as DNA, the CDR3 is TGTGCCAGCAGCCAGAGGACTCCCAGGTACAATGAGCAGTTCTTC. Translating gives CASSQRTPRYNEQFF.

This sequence joins TRBV30 and TRBJ2-7; the D is unclear. The V gene lost 2 bases and the J gene lost 0 bases, with 11 bases spanning the gap. Per germline, CDR1 GTSNPN and CDR2 SVGIG (reference sequence). The CDR3 is 14 residues long. The CDR3 protein is CAWSLDFSSYEQYF. Here the CDR3 DNA reads TGTGCCTGGAGTTTAGATTTTAGCTCCTACGAGCAGTACTTC.

This clone turned up a few times. The chain recombines TRBV11-1 with TRBJ2-1, with D possibly being TRBD1 (6 bases). Trimming left V 6 bases short and J 0 bases short, with 9 bases between. This CDR3 region has 14 residues. The germline V gene encodes CDR1 SGHAT and CDR2 FQDESV (reference sequence). CDR3 sequence: CASRGGSSYNEQFF. For the CDR3, the DNA is TGTGCCAGCAGAGGGGGTAGCTCCTACAATGAGCAGTTCTTC.

CDR3 bases: TGTGCCAGTAGTATAGCCCTCGGGCTCGGTGGAGACACAGATACGCAGTATTTT. Its protein product is CASSIALGLGGDTDTQYF. This chain connects TRBV19 to TRBJ2-3, with D hard to call. There are 18 residues in the CDR3. Germline assignment: CDR1 LNHDA and CDR2 SQIVND (reference sequence). Trimming stripped 1 base from V and 2 bases from J, with 19 bases between.

The chain joins TRBV1 to TRBJ1-1. TRBV1 is flagged as a pseudogene. The CDR3 sequence is 16 residues long. The CDR3 loop is CTSSQGHTGMNTEAFF. CDR3 DNA: TGCACCAGCAGCCAAGGACATACCGGGATGAACACTGAAGCTTTCTTT.

The chain uses TRBV12-5 and TRBJ2-1; 9 bases agree with TRBD1. CDR3 length equals 18 residues. J was trimmed by 1 base and V by 0 bases; bases with no gene match: 7. The V gene's germline CDR1 is LGHNT and CDR2 FRNRAP. As DNA, the CDR3 is TGTGCTAGTGGTTTGGTACTAACCGGGACAGGGTCCTACAATGAGCAGTTCTTC. It is translated as CASGLVLTGTGSYNEQFF. Looking up the rest from reference TRBV12-5 and TRBJ2-1 gives the full variable domain: DARVTQTPRHKVTEMGQEVTMRCQPILGHNTVFWYRQTMMQGLELLAYFRNRAPLDDSGMPKDRFSAEMPDATLATLKIQPSEPRDSAVYFCASGLVLTGTGSYNEQFFGPGTRLTVL.

CDR3 protein: CASSFPSAPDTQYF. CDR3 nucleotides: TGTGCCAGCAGCTTTCCTTCCGCTCCGGATACGCAGTATTTT. This rearrangement joins TRBV13 to TRBJ2-3; D gene unclear. The CDR3 contains 14 residues. CDR1 PRHDT and CDR2 FYEKMQ come from the germline V gene (reference sequence). Trimming pared 3 bases from V and 6 bases from J, leaving 13 bases between.

The V call is TRBV6-5, the J call TRBJ1-5; D is uncertain. Per germline, CDR1 MNHEY and CDR2 SVGAGI. V was pared by 5 bases and J by 4 bases, with 9 bases between. The CDR3 is made up of 13 amino acids. The CDR3 sequence is CASSETQNQPQHF. In DNA, the CDR3 is TGTGCCAGCAGTGAGACCCAGAATCAGCCCCAGCATTTT.